The TCR beta chain described here comes from a study of cytomegalovirus exposure and HLA in healthy donors. The PCR used 60 Vbeta and 13 Jbeta primers. Sequencing used immunoSEQ multiplex PCR; TCRdb keeps in-frame clones, though not all of them. Here the sample spans 140,000 to 150,000 clones, 76% being singletons. J was trimmed by 2 bases and V by 2 bases; bases with no gene match: 9. From germline, CDR1 is MGHDK and CDR2 SYGVNS. This CDR3 comprises 17 residues. The chain uses TRBV25-1 and TRBJ2-5, with TRBD2 matching over 9 bases. The sequenced material came from PBMCs. The receptor comes from a man between 40 and 49 years old in good health and CMV-seronegative. DNA of the CDR3: TGTGCCAGCAGTGAACGGCGGGGGGGCCCCGTTCAAGAGACCCAGTACTTC. Translated, it gives CASSERRGGPVQETQYF.